This entry lists 20 T cell receptor beta chains sequenced from one sample in a study of CD4 T cells in relation to SARS-CoV-2 and coronaviruses. Some clones are missing from TCRdb's copy, which holds only in-frame ones; the method was immunoSEQ multiplex PCR. The sample has roughly 68,000 clones, approximately 95% seen once. The unexposed donors gave CD4+ T cells in 2011-2018, prior to COVID-19. The sample consisted of naive CD4+ T cells from PBMCs. The subset was: naive CD4+ T cells isolated by negative enrichment. The receptors were gathered from a human donor in good health.

This clone was found a few times. The chain combines TRBV5-4 with TRBJ2-2, with 7 nucleotides matching TRBD2. V lost 4 bases to trimming and J lost 4 bases; unmatched junction nucleotides: 7. The CDR3 covers 15 residues. CDR1 and CDR2 from the germline V gene are SGHNT and YYREEE (reference sequence). The CDR3 is CASSPTQRGTGELFF. DNA for the CDR3: TGTGCCAGCAGCCCAACTCAGCGGGGCACCGGGGAGCTGTTTTTT.

This clone was detected only once. The rearrangement joins TRBV3-1 (or the pseudogene TRBV3-2) to TRBJ2-2; D remains ambiguous. CDR3 length equals 11 residues. The germline V and J ends were trimmed by 6 bases and 4 bases, with 3 bases remaining between them. CDR1 LGHDT and CDR2 YNNKEL come from the germline V gene (reference sequence). CDR3 region: CASRSTGELFF. In nucleotides, the CDR3 is TGTGCCAGCAGAAGCACCGGGGAGCTGTTTTTT.

The chain employs TRBV6-5 and TRBJ1-1, with a possible D match to TRBD1 (6 bases). Germline-derived CDR1 and CDR2 are MNHEY and SVGAGI. With 0 bases removed from V and 2 bases from J, the gap between germline ends came to 10 bases. This CDR3 has 15 residues. This CDR3 reads CASSYSGGPNTEAFF. The CDR3 region has the DNA TGTGCCAGCAGTTACTCAGGGGGACCCAACACTGAAGCTTTCTTT.

This chain links TRBV7-9 with TRBJ2-2; no reliable D call. Between the trimmed V and J ends, which lost 1 base and 9 bases, there was a span of 9 bases. The CDR3 totals 13 residues. In germline, CDR1 is SEHNR, CDR2 FQNEAQ (reference sequence). This CDR3 is CASSLGRFRELFF. CDR3 coding DNA: TGTGCCAGCAGCTTAGGCAGGTTCAGGGAGCTGTTTTTT.

This clone was seen only once. J is TRBJ2-3 and V is TRBV6-5; D not certain. The CDR3 length is 12 residues. Per the germline V gene, CDR1 is MNHEY and CDR2 is SVGAGI. V was cut by 6 bases and J by 5 bases, with 9 bases left in between. The CDR3 sequence is CASRSIRDTQYF. The CDR3 DNA follows: TGTGCCAGCAGATCGATCAGAGATACGCAGTATTTT.

Regarding this clone: Other DNA sequences in this sample translate to the same CDR3. This chain joins TRBV4-3 and TRBJ2-3; D might be TRBD2 (5 bases). The V and J ends lost 1 base and 0 bases respectively, with 14 bases between them. The CDR3 extends over 17 amino acids. Germline loops: CDR1 LGHNA, CDR2 YSLEER. The CDR3 loop is CASSQVPSGTSTDTQYF. The CDR3 bases are TGCGCCAGCAGCCAAGTCCCCAGCGGTACTAGCACAGATACGCAGTATTTT.

This chain joins TRBV5-1 and TRBJ2-7, with no clear D. Germline V gene lookup returns CDR1 SGHRS and CDR2 YFSETQ. The CDR3 runs to 14 residues. The ends were cut back, 4 bases at V and 3 bases at J, with 14 bases in the middle. CDR3 sequence: CASSTEPWVYEQYF. CDR3 DNA sequence: TGCGCCAGCAGCACCGAACCTTGGGTCTACGAGCAGTACTTC.

This rearrangement joins TRBV20-1 to TRBJ1-2; possibly TRBD1 for D (6 bases). Trimming removed 8 bases from V and 8 bases from J, with 15 bases in between. Per the germline V gene, CDR1 is DFQATT and CDR2 is SNEGSKA (reference sequence). The CDR3 is 11 amino acids. CDR3 loop: CSPYRVEGYTF. In DNA form, the CDR3 reads TGCAGTCCCTACAGGGTTGAAGGCTACACCTTC.

J is TRBJ1-1 and V is TRBV24-1; D is unresolved. V was shortened by 8 bases and J by 6 bases, with 12 bases between the two germline ends. Germline-derived CDR1 and CDR2 are KGHDR and SFDVKD. The CDR3 has 12 residues. CDR3 bases: TGTGCCACCATGTCCGGAGCCTCTGAAGCTTTCTTT. Its protein product is CATMSGASEAFF.

The V and J genes are TRBV19 and TRBJ2-5; 8 bases are a match to TRBD1. V was pared by 5 bases and J by 2 bases, with 4 bases of the junction left unmatched. The CDR3 is 14 residues long. Germline CDR1 and CDR2: LNHDA and SQIVND (reference sequence). CDR3 coding DNA: TGTGCCAGTAGTCCGGACAGGGATCAAGAGACCCAGTACTTC. It encodes CASSPDRDQETQYF.

The chain joins TRBV5-1 to TRBJ2-7, with a weak D call TRBD1 (6 bases). There are 14 residues in the CDR3. The V end lost 2 bases, the J end lost 6 bases, and 15 bases lay between the germline ends. Looked up from germline, CDR1 is SGHRS and CDR2 is YFSETQ. The CDR3 reads CASSFAPGATEQYF. CDR3 bases: TGCGCCAGCAGCTTCGCCCCAGGGGCTACCGAGCAGTACTTC. Supplemented by reference TRBV5-1 and TRBJ2-7, the full variable domain reads KAGVTQTPRYLIKTRGQQVTLSCSPISGHRSVSWYQQTPGQGLQFLFEYFSETQRNKGNFPGRFSGRQFSNSRSEMNVSTLELGDSALYLCASSFAPGATEQYFGPGTRLTVT.

The V and J genes are TRBV5-1 and TRBJ1-4, with D maybe TRBD1 (5 bases). The CDR3 has 14 residues. The V end lost 2 bases, the J end lost 6 bases, and 11 bases lay between the germline ends. Germline-derived CDR1 and CDR2 are SGHRS and YFSETQ. The CDR3 DNA is TGCGCCAGCAGCTTCAGGGTTCTGGATGAAAAACTGTTTTTT. It encodes CASSFRVLDEKLFF. Full variable domain (rest looked up from reference TRBV5-1 and TRBJ1-4): KAGVTQTPRYLIKTRGQQVTLSCSPISGHRSVSWYQQTPGQGLQFLFEYFSETQRNKGNFPGRFSGRQFSNSRSEMNVSTLELGDSALYLCASSFRVLDEKLFFGSGTQLSVL.

V gene TRBV18 combines with J gene TRBJ2-5; 7 nucleotides line up with TRBD1. Germline V gene sequence: CDR1 KGHSH, CDR2 LQKENI. The CDR3 loop spans 14 amino acids. V gave up 3 bases and J gave up 5 bases; unmatched junction bases: 6. The CDR3, as DNA: TGTGCCAGCTCACCCCCGGGACAGAGGGAGACCCAGTACTTC. Its translation is CASSPPGQRETQYF. Looking up the rest from reference TRBV18 and TRBJ2-5 gives the full variable domain: NAGVMQNPRHLVRRRGQEARLRCSPMKGHSHVYWYRQLPEEGLKFMVYLQKENIIDESGMPKERFSAEFPKEGPSILRIQQVVRGDSAAYFCASSPPGQRETQYFGPGTRLLVL.

The genes are TRBV6-5 and TRBJ2-3; 10 nucleotides match TRBD1. This CDR3 has 15 amino acids. V shed 2 bases and J 4 bases; nucleotides not matched to a gene: 3. In germline, CDR1 is MNHEY, CDR2 SVGAGI. CDR3 bases: TGTGCCAGCAGTTACCAGGGACAGGGGTCAGATACGCAGTATTTT. It yields the protein CASSYQGQGSDTQYF.

This clone appeared a single time. The V call is TRBV19, the J call TRBJ2-7, with TRBD2 as a possible D gene (5 bases). Germline CDR1 is LNHDA and CDR2 is SQIVND (reference sequence). This CDR3 contains 13 residues. The V and J ends lost 7 bases and 6 bases respectively, with 16 bases between them. CDR3 bases: TGTGCCAGTACCGTGACCCTGGGGAGCGAGCAGTACTTC. It is translated as CASTVTLGSEQYF.

Only one count was recorded for this clone. V is TRBV19 and J is TRBJ2-7; the D gene is possibly TRBD1 (6 bases). Trimming took off 7 bases at V and 1 base at J, with 11 bases between the two ends. The CDR3 contains 13 residues. Germline values: CDR1 LNHDA, CDR2 SQIVND (reference sequence). The CDR3 coding sequence is TGTGCCAGTACCCAACAGGGATCCTACGAGCAGTACTTC. Translation: CASTQQGSYEQYF.

This clone was detected a few times. The V call is TRBV15, the J call TRBJ2-7, with 7 bases fitting TRBD1. CDR1 is LNHNV and CDR2 is YYDKDF in the germline V gene (reference sequence). The CDR3 is 14 residues long. V trimming: 1 base; J trimming: 2 bases; junction bases outside the gene matches: 2. The CDR3 is CATSRGQGAYEQYF. CDR3 DNA: TGTGCCACCAGCAGAGGTCAGGGGGCCTACGAGCAGTACTTC.

V is TRBV6-6 and J is TRBJ1-5, with D uncertain. Germline assignment: CDR1 MNHNY and CDR2 SVGAGI (reference sequence). This CDR3 is built from 12 residues. V lost 10 bases to trimming and J lost 5 bases, with 12 bases between them. The CDR3 DNA sequence: TGTGCCATAGGTGATCTTGATCAGCCCCAGCATTTT. This translates into CAIGDLDQPQHF.

J is TRBJ1-2 and V is TRBV7-2, with a tentative D call TRBD1 (6 bases). The CDR3 is 13 amino acids. The V end was cut by 1 base, the J end by 8 bases, with 11 bases between. CDR1 SGHTA and CDR2 FQGNSA come from the germline V gene. In DNA form, the CDR3 reads TGTGCCAGCAGCTTAGGGGCAGGGGAAGGCTACACCTTC. Residues: CASSLGAGEGYTF.

This chain joins TRBV28 and TRBJ1-2, with 8 bases that match TRBD1. CDR3 length equals 14 residues. J lost 7 bases, V lost 6 bases, and 10 bases had no gene match. Per germline, CDR1 MDHEN and CDR2 SYDVKM. The CDR3 protein is CASRSTGVSVGYTF. CDR3 bases: TGTGCCAGCAGGTCGACAGGGGTATCTGTTGGCTACACCTTC.